This TCR beta chain was captured in a study of blood T cell repertoires in COVID-19. Assay: immunoSEQ multiplex PCR; the TCRdb copy retains only in-frame clones and omits some. The sample lists approximately 94,000 clones; 85% to 90% were seen once. Unmatched junction bases numbered 9, after V lost 7 bases and J lost 6 bases. The CDR3 has 15 residues. From germline, CDR1 is MDHEN and CDR2 SYDVKM. The specimen was peripheral blood. The TCR was taken from a human donor in a cohort sampled during active COVID-19. The J gene is TRBJ2-2, the V gene TRBV28, with 9 bases that match TRBD1. CDR3: CASIQQGALAGELFF. CDR3 nucleotide sequence: TGTGCCAGCATCCAACAGGGGGCGCTCGCCGGGGAGCTGTTTTTT.